Reported below is one T cell receptor (beta chain). No antigen is known for it. The data were taken from a study of T cell responses to AZD1222 COVID-19 vaccine. Study findings and constraints: Clonal diversity may have been underestimated in mostly white British donors. The study found Spike-specific TCR breadth and depth rose after two AZD1222 doses. Targets within unmutated variant regions were reportedly found for nearly half of spike-specific TCRs. At baseline, seropositivity was found in only a handful of AZD1222 recipients.

Measured with immunoSEQ multiplex PCR; TCRdb has only the in-frame clones, and not every one. Of about 150,000 clones detected, about nine tenths appear once; the ten largest clones hold more than 5.5%. Per germline, CDR1 LNHDA and CDR2 SQIVND (reference sequence). The CDR3 is 14 amino acids. Between the trimmed V and J ends, which lost 6 bases and 4 bases, there was a span of 12 bases. The J gene is TRBJ1-4, the V gene TRBV19; a weak D match, TRBD1 (5 bases). The origin of this receptor is an adult in good health. The starting material was peripheral blood, obtained on day 0 of MenACWY control vaccination. The CDR3 sequence: CASRHRQNNEKLFF. In nucleotides, the CDR3 is TGTGCCAGTAGACACAGGCAAAATAATGAAAAACTGTTTTTT.